This T cell receptor (beta chain) emerged from a study of cytotoxic CD8 clonotypes in ibrutinib-treated CLL listed by TCRdb under 2021. Concerning the study at large: The cohort included roughly 15 treatment-naive and roughly ten relapsed/refractory patients; 17 to 18 were IGHV unmutated. Of the approximately 90 people in the trial, roughly 27 had longitudinal samples available. Samples averaged roughly 280,000 productive templates and tens of thousands of productive rearrangements. Patients were still on ibrutinib when every remission and progressive disease sample was collected. Responses were partial in 24 patients and complete in 2; after median around 66 months follow-up, about 15 stayed in remission and about twelve progressed. Cryopreserved peripheral blood mononuclear cells were collected before treatment, at response, and at either disease progression or sustained remission. Samples at response were collected after a median of 12 months of treatment, with a range of about 6 to 40 months. The investigation overall reported the following: Lymph node repertoires were not examined, and the timing of sampling was not matched between patients in sustained remission and those whose disease progressed. Baseline clonality exceeded that of age-matched healthy donors and correlated strongly with circulating CD8+ T-cell counts. Clonality increased at ibrutinib response, stayed stable in sustained remission, and fell back toward baseline at progression. Public clonotypes were rare and either shrank or stayed stable during treatment, and the rise in clonality at ibrutinib response reflected expansion of private clonotypes.

The time point label, as the study defines it: roughly 23 months on ibrutinib. For TCR beta library preparation, roughly 2 micrograms of genomic DNA was extracted from cryopreserved PBMCs. Longitudinal blood samples from CLL patients on ibrutinib monotherapy were analyzed using high-throughput TCR beta sequencing. Patients were enrolled in a phase 2 open-label single-center ibrutinib monotherapy trial. Turning to this clone: The antigen this receptor binds is unknown. This may come from a read error, since a much larger clone is one base off.

On a MiSeq, deep resolution sequencing aimed for a depth between 1 in 1 million and 1 in 200,000 T cells, with each clonotype covered approximately 9.2x on average. The immunoSEQ hsTCRB Kit was used to generate TCR beta libraries. The source study handled its data this way. Data were analyzed with ImmunoSEQ Data Assistant and ImmunoSEQ Analyzer, with V, D and J genes assigned per IMGT definitions. Clonality, which ranges from 0 to 1, was calculated by subtracting the normalized Shannon entropy of productive rearrangement frequencies from one. Only overrepresented clonotypes making up at least 0.05% of the repertoire of each patient were included in the public clonotype analysis. About a dozen age-matched healthy donor repertoires from immuneACCESS served as clonality controls. Entries here come from immuneACCESS through TCRdb and include only in-frame sequences with V and J called. Some clones fail to appear in such tables; in the studies checked, an unresolved V gene covers under half of the shortfall, and the cause of the remainder is unknown. The D gene and trimming were derived from the DNA, and the V and J assignments and clone size from that table. Counted in this sample were about 130,000 clones; approximately 85% of them appeared once. The biggest ten clones account for under 2.5% of the sample.

Via the germline V gene, CDR1 is MDHEN and CDR2 SYDVKM. Relative to germline, V is 5 bases shorter and J is 1 base shorter, with 5 bases between their ends. The CDR3 measures 12 amino acids from cysteine to phenylalanine. The retained sequence is limited to the CDR3, 36 bases, with the frame set at the first base. Sequences were derived from PBMCs, sampled after 24 months of ibrutinib treatment. The chain couples TRBV28 to TRBJ1-1; no D gene call is confident. The receptor was isolated from a human donor with chronic lymphocytic leukemia. The CDR3 region has the sequence CASSRGNTEAFF. The nucleotides read TGTGCCAGCAGTCGGGGGAACACTGAAGCTTTCTTT.